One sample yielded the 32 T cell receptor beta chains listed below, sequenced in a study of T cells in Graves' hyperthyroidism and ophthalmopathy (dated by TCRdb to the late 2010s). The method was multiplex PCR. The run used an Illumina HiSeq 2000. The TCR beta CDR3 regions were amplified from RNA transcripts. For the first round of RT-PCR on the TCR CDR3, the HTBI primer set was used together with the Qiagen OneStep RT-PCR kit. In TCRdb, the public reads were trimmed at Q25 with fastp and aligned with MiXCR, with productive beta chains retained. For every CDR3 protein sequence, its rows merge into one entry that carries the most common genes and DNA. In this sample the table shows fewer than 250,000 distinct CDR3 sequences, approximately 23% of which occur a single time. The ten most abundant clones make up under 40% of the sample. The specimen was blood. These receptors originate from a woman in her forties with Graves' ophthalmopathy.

CDR3 residues: CASSMFGTVEQYF. The CDR3 DNA is TGTGCCAGCAGCATGTTCGGGACAGTGGAGCAGTACTTC. The J gene is TRBJ2-7, the V gene TRBV25-1, with 7 bases matching TRBD1. The CDR3 spans 13 residues. Germline V lookup: CDR1 MGHDK, CDR2 SYGVNS. V gave up 6 bases and J gave up 7 bases; unmatched junction bases: 9.

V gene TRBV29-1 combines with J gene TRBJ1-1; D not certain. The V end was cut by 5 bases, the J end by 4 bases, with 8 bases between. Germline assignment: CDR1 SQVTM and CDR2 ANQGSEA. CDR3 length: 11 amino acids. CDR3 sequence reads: CSVNPGTEAFF. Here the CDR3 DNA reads TGCAGCGTTAACCCGGGCACTGAAGCTTTCTTT.

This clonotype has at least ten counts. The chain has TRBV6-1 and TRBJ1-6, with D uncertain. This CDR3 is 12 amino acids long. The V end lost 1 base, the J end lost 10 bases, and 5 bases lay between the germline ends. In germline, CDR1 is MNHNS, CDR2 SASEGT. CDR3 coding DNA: TGTGCCAGCAGTGAAGTTTCCTCACCCCTCCACTTT. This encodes CASSEVSSPLHF.

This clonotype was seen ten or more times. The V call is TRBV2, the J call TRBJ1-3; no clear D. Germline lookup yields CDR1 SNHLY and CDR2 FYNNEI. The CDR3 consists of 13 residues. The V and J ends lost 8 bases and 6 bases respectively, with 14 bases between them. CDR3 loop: CASFNWVENTIYF. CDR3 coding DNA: TGTGCCAGCTTCAATTGGGTTGAAAACACCATATATTTT. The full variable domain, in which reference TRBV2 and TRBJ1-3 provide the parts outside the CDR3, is EPEVTQTPSHQVTQMGQEVILRCVPISNHLYFYWYRQILGQKVEFLVSFYNNEISEKSEIFDDQFSVERPDGSNFTLKIRSTKLEDSAMYFCASFNWVENTIYFGEGSWLTVV.

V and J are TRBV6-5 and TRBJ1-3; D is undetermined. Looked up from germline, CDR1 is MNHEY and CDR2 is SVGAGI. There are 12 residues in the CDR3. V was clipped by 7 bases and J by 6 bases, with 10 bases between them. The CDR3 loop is CASINAANTIYF. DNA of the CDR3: TGTGCCAGCATTAATGCGGCAAACACCATATATTTT.

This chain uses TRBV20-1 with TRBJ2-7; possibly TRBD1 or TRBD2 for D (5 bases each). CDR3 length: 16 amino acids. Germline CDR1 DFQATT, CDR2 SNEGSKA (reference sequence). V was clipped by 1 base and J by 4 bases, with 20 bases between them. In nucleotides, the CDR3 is TGCAGTGCTAGAGGGGTGCAGGGAGTCGGGGCTTACGAGCAGTACTTC. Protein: CSARGVQGVGAYEQYF.

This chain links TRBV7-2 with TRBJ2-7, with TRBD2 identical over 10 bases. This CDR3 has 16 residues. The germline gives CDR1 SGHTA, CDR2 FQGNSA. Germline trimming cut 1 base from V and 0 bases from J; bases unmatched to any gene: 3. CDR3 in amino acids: CASSLGLAGVSYEQYF. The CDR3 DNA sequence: TGTGCCAGCAGCTTAGGGCTAGCGGGAGTCTCCTACGAGCAGTACTTC.

CDR3 DNA: TGTGCCAGCAGCCAAGGCGGGGGGGGGTCTAAAGAGACCCAGTACTTC. Protein: CASSQGGGGSKETQYF. The V gene is TRBV4-2, the J gene TRBJ2-5; 9 bases align to TRBD2. The germline V gene has CDR1 LGHNA and CDR2 YNFKEQ. The CDR3 is 16 residues long. V lost 1 base to trimming and J lost 3 bases; unmatched junction nucleotides: 6.

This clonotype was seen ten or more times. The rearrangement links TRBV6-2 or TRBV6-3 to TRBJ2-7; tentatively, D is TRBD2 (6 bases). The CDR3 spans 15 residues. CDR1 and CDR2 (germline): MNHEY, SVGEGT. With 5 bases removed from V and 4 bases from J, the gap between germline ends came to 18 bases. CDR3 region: CASSVSGSLRYEQYF. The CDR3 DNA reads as TGTGCCAGCAGTGTTAGCGGTTCCCTCCGGTACGAGCAGTACTTC.

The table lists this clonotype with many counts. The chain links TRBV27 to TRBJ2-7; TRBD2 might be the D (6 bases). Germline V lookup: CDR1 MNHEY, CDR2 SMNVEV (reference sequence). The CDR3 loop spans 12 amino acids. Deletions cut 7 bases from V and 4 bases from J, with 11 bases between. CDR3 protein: CASITSWYEQYF. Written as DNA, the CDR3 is TGTGCCAGCATTACTAGCTGGTACGAGCAGTACTTC.

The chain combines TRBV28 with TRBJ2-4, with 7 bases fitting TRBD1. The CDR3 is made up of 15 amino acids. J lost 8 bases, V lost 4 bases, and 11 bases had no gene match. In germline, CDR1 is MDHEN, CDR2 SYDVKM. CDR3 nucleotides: TGTGCCAGCAGTTCTCCTCACCCCGGGACAGACATTCAGTACTTC. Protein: CASSSPHPGTDIQYF.

CDR3 in amino acids: CASSLYQGSYEQYF. CDR3 DNA: TGTGCCAGCAGCTTATATCAGGGGTCCTACGAGCAGTACTTC. The chain links TRBV11-2 to TRBJ2-7, with D possibly TRBD1 on 6 matching bases. The CDR3 spans 14 residues. The V end lost 2 bases, the J end lost 1 base, and 9 bases lay between the germline ends. Germline CDR1 is SGHAT and CDR2 is FQNNGV.

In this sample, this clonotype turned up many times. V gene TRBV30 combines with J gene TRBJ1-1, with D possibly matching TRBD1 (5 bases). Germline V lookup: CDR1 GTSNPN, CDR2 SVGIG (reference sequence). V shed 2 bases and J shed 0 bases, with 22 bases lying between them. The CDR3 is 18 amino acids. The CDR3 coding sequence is TGTGCCTGGAGTTTGCCTAATATCTACAGGTACCTGAACACTGAAGCTTTCTTT. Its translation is CAWSLPNIYRYLNTEAFF. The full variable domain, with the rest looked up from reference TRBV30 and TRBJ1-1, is SQTIHQWPATLVQPVGSPLSLECTVEGTSNPNLYWYRQAAGRGLQLLFYSVGIGQISSEVPQNLSASRPQDRQFILSSKKLLLSDSGFYLCAWSLPNIYRYLNTEAFFGQGTRLTVV.

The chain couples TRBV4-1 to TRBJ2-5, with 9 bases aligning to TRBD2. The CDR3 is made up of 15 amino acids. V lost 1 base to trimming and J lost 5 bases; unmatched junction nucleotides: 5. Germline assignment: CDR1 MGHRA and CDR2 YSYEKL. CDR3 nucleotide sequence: TGCGCCAGCAGCCAAGGGGCGGGAGGGAAGGAGACCCAGTACTTC. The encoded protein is CASSQGAGGKETQYF.

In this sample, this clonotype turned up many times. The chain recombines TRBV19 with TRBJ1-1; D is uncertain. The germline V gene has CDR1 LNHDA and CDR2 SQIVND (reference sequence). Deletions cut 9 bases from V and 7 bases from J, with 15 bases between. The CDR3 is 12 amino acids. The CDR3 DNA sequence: TGTGCCAGCCAAAGGGTAGCTGATGAAGCTTTCTTT. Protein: CASQRVADEAFF.

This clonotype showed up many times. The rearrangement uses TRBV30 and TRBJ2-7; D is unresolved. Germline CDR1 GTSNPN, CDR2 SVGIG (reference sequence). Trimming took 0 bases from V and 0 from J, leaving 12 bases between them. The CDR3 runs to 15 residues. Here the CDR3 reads CAWSVQWGSSYEQYF. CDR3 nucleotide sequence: TGTGCCTGGAGTGTACAGTGGGGTAGCTCCTACGAGCAGTACTTC.

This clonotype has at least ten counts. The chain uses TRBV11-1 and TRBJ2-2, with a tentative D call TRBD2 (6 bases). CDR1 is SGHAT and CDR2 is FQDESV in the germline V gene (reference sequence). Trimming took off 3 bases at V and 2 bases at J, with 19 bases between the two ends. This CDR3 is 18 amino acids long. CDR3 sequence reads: CASSFDQGADYNTGELFF. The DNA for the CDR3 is TGTGCCAGCAGCTTTGATCAGGGAGCGGACTATAACACCGGGGAGCTGTTTTTT.

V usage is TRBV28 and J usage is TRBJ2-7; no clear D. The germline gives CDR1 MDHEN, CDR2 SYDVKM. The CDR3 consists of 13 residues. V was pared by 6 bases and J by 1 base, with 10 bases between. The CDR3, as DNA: TGTGCCAGCAGGCCCCTGGGTTCCTACGAGCAGTACTTC. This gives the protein CASRPLGSYEQYF. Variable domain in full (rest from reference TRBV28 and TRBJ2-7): DVKVTQSSRYLVKRTGEKVFLECVQDMDHENMFWYRQDPGLGLRLIYFSYDVKMKEKGDIPEGYSVSREKKERFSLILESASTNQTSMYLCASRPLGSYEQYFGPGTRLTVT.

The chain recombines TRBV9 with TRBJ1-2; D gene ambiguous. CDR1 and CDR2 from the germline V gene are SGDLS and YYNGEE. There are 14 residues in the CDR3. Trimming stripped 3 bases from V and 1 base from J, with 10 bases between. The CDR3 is CASSASPDNYGYTF. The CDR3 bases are TGTGCCAGCAGCGCAAGTCCGGATAACTATGGCTACACCTTC.

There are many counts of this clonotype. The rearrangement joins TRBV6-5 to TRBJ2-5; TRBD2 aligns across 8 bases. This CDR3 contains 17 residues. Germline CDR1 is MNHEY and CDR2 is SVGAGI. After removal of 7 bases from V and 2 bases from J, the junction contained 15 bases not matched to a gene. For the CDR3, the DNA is TGTGCCAGCACTCCCTGGGGGAGCGGGAGCTGGCAAGAGACCCAGTACTTC. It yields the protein CASTPWGSGSWQETQYF.

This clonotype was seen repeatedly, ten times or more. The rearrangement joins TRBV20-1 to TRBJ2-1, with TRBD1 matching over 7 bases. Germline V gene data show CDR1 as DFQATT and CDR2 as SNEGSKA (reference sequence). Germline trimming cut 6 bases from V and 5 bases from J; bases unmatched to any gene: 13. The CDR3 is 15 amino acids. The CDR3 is CSAAKGATPNNEQFF. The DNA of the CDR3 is TGCAGTGCAGCGAAGGGGGCAACTCCCAACAATGAGCAGTTCTTC.

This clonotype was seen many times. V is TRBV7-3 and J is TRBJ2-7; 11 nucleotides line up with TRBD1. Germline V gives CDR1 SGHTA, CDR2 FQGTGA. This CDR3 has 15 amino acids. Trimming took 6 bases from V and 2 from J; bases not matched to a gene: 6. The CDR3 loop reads CASSPGTGGAYEQYF. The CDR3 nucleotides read TGTGCCAGCAGTCCCGGGACAGGGGGTGCCTACGAGCAGTACTTC.

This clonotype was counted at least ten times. In nucleotides, the CDR3 is TGTGCCAGCTCACATGGGAGTTCTAACTATGGCTACACCTTC. It is translated as CASSHGSSNYGYTF. The chain carries TRBV18 and TRBJ1-2; D gene uncertain. Trimming removed 4 bases at V and 0 bases at J, with 9 bases between. CDR1 and CDR2 (germline): KGHSH, LQKENI. This CDR3 contains 14 residues.

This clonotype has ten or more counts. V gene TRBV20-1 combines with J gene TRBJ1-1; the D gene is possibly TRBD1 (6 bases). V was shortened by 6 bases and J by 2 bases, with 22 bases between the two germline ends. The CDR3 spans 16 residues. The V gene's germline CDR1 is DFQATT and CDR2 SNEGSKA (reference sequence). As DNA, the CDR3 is TGCAGTGCCAAGCGGGACGGGGGCTCTTTTAACACTGAAGCTTTCTTT. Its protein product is CSAKRDGGSFNTEAFF.

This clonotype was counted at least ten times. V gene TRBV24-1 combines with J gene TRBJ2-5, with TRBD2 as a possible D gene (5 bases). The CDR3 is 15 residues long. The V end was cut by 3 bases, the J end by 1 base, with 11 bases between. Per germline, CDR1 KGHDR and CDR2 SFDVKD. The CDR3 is CATSDTRTFQETQYF. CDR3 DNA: TGTGCCACCAGTGATACGAGGACTTTCCAAGAGACCCAGTACTTC.

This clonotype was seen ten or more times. The CDR3, as DNA: TGTGCCAGCGGAAGACTAGCGGGAGTGGGCGTCTACGAGCAGTACTTC. Its protein is CASGRLAGVGVYEQYF. This chain connects TRBV27 to TRBJ2-7; 12 nucleotides line up with TRBD2. From germline, CDR1 is MNHEY and CDR2 SMNVEV (reference sequence). The CDR3 has 16 residues. V shed 8 bases and J 3 bases; nucleotides not matched to a gene: 11.

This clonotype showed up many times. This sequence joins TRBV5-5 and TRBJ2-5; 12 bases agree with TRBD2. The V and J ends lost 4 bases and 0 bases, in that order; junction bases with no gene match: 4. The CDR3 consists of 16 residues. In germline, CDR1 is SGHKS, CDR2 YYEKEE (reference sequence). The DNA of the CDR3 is TGTGCCAGCAGCCCCACTAGCGGGAGGTACCAAGAGACCCAGTACTTC. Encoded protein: CASSPTSGRYQETQYF. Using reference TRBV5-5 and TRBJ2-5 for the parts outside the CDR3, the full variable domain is DAGVTQSPTHLIKTRGQQVTLRCSPISGHKSVSWYQQVLGQGPQFIFQYYEKEERGRGNFPDRFSARQFPNYSSELNVNALLLGDSALYLCASSPTSGRYQETQYFGPGTRLLVL.

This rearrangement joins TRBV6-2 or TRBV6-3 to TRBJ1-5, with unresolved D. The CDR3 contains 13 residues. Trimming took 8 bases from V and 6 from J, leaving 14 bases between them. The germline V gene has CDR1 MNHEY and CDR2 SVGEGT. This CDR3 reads CASAKGIIQPQHF. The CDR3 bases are TGTGCCAGCGCGAAGGGAATTATTCAGCCCCAGCATTTT.

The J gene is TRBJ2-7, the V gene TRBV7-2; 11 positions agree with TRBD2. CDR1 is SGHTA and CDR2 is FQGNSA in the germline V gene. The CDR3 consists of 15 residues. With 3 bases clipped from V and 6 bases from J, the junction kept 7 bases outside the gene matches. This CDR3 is CASSFATSGVREQYF. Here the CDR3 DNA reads TGTGCCAGCAGCTTTGCGACTAGCGGGGTACGCGAGCAGTACTTC.

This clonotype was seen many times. The CDR3 region is CASSSYGRDREAFF. CDR3 DNA sequence: TGTGCCAGCAGCTCCTATGGCCGGGACAGGGAAGCTTTCTTT. The chain uses TRBV27 and TRBJ1-1; 8 bases are a match to TRBD1. The CDR3 runs 14 residues. Germline assignment: CDR1 MNHEY and CDR2 SMNVEV (reference sequence). V lost 6 bases, J lost 8 bases, and 11 bases stayed unmatched.

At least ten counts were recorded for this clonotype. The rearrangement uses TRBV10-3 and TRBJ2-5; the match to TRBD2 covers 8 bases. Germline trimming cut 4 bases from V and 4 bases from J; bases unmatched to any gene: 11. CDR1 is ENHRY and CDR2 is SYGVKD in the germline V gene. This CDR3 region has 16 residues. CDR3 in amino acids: CAISAGREEGGETQYF. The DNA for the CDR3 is TGTGCCATCAGTGCGGGGCGGGAGGAGGGAGGAGAGACCCAGTACTTC.

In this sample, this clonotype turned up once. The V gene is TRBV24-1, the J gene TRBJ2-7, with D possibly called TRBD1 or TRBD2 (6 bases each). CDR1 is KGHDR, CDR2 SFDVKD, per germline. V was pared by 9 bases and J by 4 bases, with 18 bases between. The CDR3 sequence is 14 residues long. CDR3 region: CATPPRGARYEQYF. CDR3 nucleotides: TGTGCCACCCCGCCTAGGGGGGCAAGGTACGAGCAGTACTTC.